These 20 T cell receptor beta chains were all obtained from the same sample, sequenced in a study of blood T cell repertoires in COVID-19. TCRdb's copy holds only in-frame clones and misses some; the assay was immunoSEQ multiplex PCR. The data hold 300,000 to 400,000 clones, with about 90% observed a single time. The sample comprised peripheral blood. The receptors were gathered from a woman aged 45-65 years who had recovered from COVID-19.

The rearrangement uses TRBV28 and TRBJ2-1; 8 nucleotides agree with TRBD1. Germline CDR1 reads MDHEN; CDR2 reads SYDVKM. The CDR3 consists of 14 residues. V shed 8 bases and J 4 bases; nucleotides not matched to a gene: 7. In DNA, the CDR3 is TGTGCCAGCCGGGGGACAGGTGGTTACAATGAGCAGTTCTTC. Its protein product is CASRGTGGYNEQFF.

The rearrangement uses TRBV5-4 and TRBJ1-1, with D hard to call. The CDR3 spans 14 residues. The germline V gene encodes CDR1 SGHNT and CDR2 YYREEE (reference sequence). V shed 4 bases and J shed 1 base, with 11 bases lying between them. CDR3 bases: TGTGCCAGCAGCCCGTCAGTAACGAACACTGAAGCTTTCTTT. Its protein is CASSPSVTNTEAFF.

V and J are TRBV6-4 and TRBJ2-3; the match to TRBD1 covers 7 bases. The CDR3 totals 16 residues. V lost 4 bases to trimming and J lost 0 bases; unmatched junction nucleotides: 7. CDR1 and CDR2 from the germline V gene are MRHNA and SNTAGT. The CDR3 DNA is TGTGCCAGCAGTGCGGACAGGTTTTCTAGCACAGATACGCAGTATTTT. Protein: CASSADRFSSTDTQYF.

The chain links TRBV28 to TRBJ2-2; 9 bases match TRBD1. Germline CDR1 is MDHEN and CDR2 is SYDVKM. The CDR3 has 15 residues. Losses at the gene ends were 8 bases for V and 5 bases for J; bases not matched to a gene: 9. For the CDR3, the DNA is TGTGCCAGCTTGACGGGACAGGGAATTACCGGGGAGCTGTTTTTT. This encodes CASLTGQGITGELFF.

The rearrangement joins TRBV5-8 to TRBJ2-7; D might be TRBD2 (7 bases). V was trimmed by 0 bases and J by 3 bases, leaving 10 bases between them. The CDR3 consists of 14 residues. Germline CDR1 SGHTS, CDR2 YDEGEE. DNA for the CDR3: TGTGCCAGCAGCTTGGTGGGGGGGCTCTACGAGCAGTACTTC. Its translation is CASSLVGGLYEQYF. The complete variable domain, with remaining parts taken from reference TRBV5-8 and TRBJ2-7, reads EAGVTQSPTHLIKTRGQQATLRCSPISGHTSVYWYQQALGLGLQFLLWYDEGEERNRGNFPPRFSGRQFPNYSSELNVNALELEDSALYLCASSLVGGLYEQYFGPGTRLTVT.

CDR3 nucleotide sequence: TGTGCCACCAGTATGGGGACAGTCCACAATGAGCAGTTCTTC. This codes for CATSMGTVHNEQFF. This chain connects TRBV24-1 to TRBJ2-1; 7 positions agree with TRBD1. The CDR3 runs 14 residues. The trim removed 6 bases at V and 5 bases at J, leaving 6 bases unmatched. Germline CDR1 reads KGHDR; CDR2 reads SFDVKD.

The chain couples TRBV24-1 to TRBJ2-1, with TRBD2 identical over 10 bases. The V segment lost 4 bases and the J segment 2 bases; nucleotides outside the gene matches: 7. The germline gives CDR1 KGHDR, CDR2 SFDVKD. The CDR3 sequence is 17 residues long. The CDR3 nucleotides read TGTGCCACCAGTGAATATAGCGGGAGGAATCCCTACAATGAGCAGTTCTTC. Translation: CATSEYSGRNPYNEQFF.

The genes are TRBV5-4 and TRBJ1-2; possible D gene TRBD1, 5 bases. Germline CDR1 SGHNT, CDR2 YYREEE (reference sequence). This CDR3 is built from 14 residues. V was shortened by 3 bases and J by 8 bases, with 17 bases between the two germline ends. CDR3 amino acids: CASSSDPTVSGYTF. The CDR3 DNA follows: TGTGCCAGCAGCTCCGACCCGACAGTCTCCGGCTACACCTTC.

This rearrangement joins TRBV6-5 to TRBJ1-2; 8 bases match TRBD1. CDR1 is MNHEY and CDR2 is SVGAGI in the germline V gene. The V gene end was trimmed by 5 bases and the J gene end by 7 bases; junction bases not matched to a gene: 6. The CDR3 length is 13 residues. CDR3 coding DNA: TGTGCCAGCAGTATGGACAGGGACTCTGGCTACACCTTC. Its translation is CASSMDRDSGYTF.

The chain couples TRBV27 to TRBJ2-7; maybe TRBD1 (7 bases). Trimming took 2 bases from V and 2 from J, leaving 19 bases between them. The CDR3 runs to 17 residues. The germline CDR1 and CDR2 sequences are MNHEY and SMNVEV (reference sequence). CDR3 amino acids: CASSLVTGRFPPYEQYF. The CDR3, as DNA: TGTGCCAGCAGTTTAGTGACAGGGAGGTTCCCTCCCTACGAGCAGTACTTC.

The V call is TRBV19, the J call TRBJ1-6, with 9 nucleotides matching TRBD1. J gave up 5 bases and V 5 bases, and 1 base lay outside the gene matches. CDR1 and CDR2 from the germline V gene are LNHDA and SQIVND (reference sequence). The CDR3 is 14 residues long. The CDR3 DNA reads as TGTGCCAGTAGTCGGACAGGGGATAATTCACCCCTCCACTTT. Translated, it gives CASSRTGDNSPLHF.

J is TRBJ2-5 and V is TRBV28; TRBD2 agrees at 13 bases. CDR1 and CDR2 (germline): MDHEN, SYDVKM. The trim removed 6 bases at V and 1 base at J, leaving 11 bases unmatched. The CDR3 has 18 residues. CDR3 sequence: CASRTGTSGKRSQETQYF. As DNA, the CDR3 is TGTGCCAGCAGGACAGGGACTAGCGGGAAGAGGAGCCAAGAGACCCAGTACTTC. Looking up the rest from reference TRBV28 and TRBJ2-5 gives the full variable domain: DVKVTQSSRYLVKRTGEKVFLECVQDMDHENMFWYRQDPGLGLRLIYFSYDVKMKEKGDIPEGYSVSREKKERFSLILESASTNQTSMYLCASRTGTSGKRSQETQYFGPGTRLLVL.

J is TRBJ2-7 and V is TRBV2; D might be TRBD2 (6 bases). Germline V gene sequence: CDR1 SNHLY, CDR2 FYNNEI. This CDR3 contains 15 residues. V lost 0 bases and J lost 2, with 11 bases in between. Written as DNA, the CDR3 is TGTGCCAGCAGTGAAGCCCCTCGGGGGACCTACGAGCAGTACTTC. It yields the protein CASSEAPRGTYEQYF.

CDR3: CASSTTGYGYTF. The CDR3 DNA follows: TGTGCCAGCAGCACGACAGGGTATGGCTACACCTTC. The chain couples TRBV28 to TRBJ1-2, with 7 bases that match TRBD1. Per germline, CDR1 MDHEN and CDR2 SYDVKM. The CDR3 extends over 12 amino acids. J gave up 5 bases and V 6 bases, and 3 bases lay outside the gene matches.

This chain joins TRBV5-1 and TRBJ1-1, with TRBD1 matching over 12 bases. The length of the CDR3 is 15 residues. V trimming: 4 bases; J trimming: 7 bases; junction bases outside the gene matches: 8. Germline CDR1 reads SGHRS; CDR2 reads YFSETQ. CDR3 nucleotides: TGCGCCAGCAGCGCCGGGACAGGGGGCCCTCGTGAAGCTTTCTTT. It translates to CASSAGTGGPREAFF.

The chain recombines TRBV30 with TRBJ1-6; no firm D call. The V end was cut by 3 bases, the J end by 7 bases, with 16 bases between. Germline V gene sequence: CDR1 GTSNPN, CDR2 SVGIG (reference sequence). The CDR3 totals 15 residues. The CDR3 DNA is TGTGCCTGGAGGGGTCGGGATTCAGTAAATTCACCCCTCCACTTT. Its translation: CAWRGRDSVNSPLHF.

The CDR3 is CASSLALALENYEQYF. In DNA, the CDR3 is TGTGCCAGCAGCTTAGCGCTGGCCCTCGAAAACTACGAGCAGTACTTC. The chain uses TRBV7-2 and TRBJ2-7; D unresolved. Germline V gives CDR1 SGHTA, CDR2 FQGNSA. The CDR3 has 16 residues. Trimming removed 0 bases at V and 3 bases at J, with 15 bases between.

V usage is TRBV3-1 (or the pseudogene TRBV3-2) and J usage is TRBJ2-7; 10 positions match TRBD1. This CDR3 has 15 amino acids. Per the germline V gene, CDR1 is LGHDT and CDR2 is YNNKEL (reference sequence). Germline trimming cut 4 bases from V and 4 bases from J; bases unmatched to any gene: 7. CDR3 protein: CASSRPGQGIYEQYF. CDR3 DNA sequence: TGTGCCAGCAGCCGTCCGGGACAGGGGATTTACGAGCAGTACTTC.

The CDR3 reads CASSKLQGWAYEQYF. DNA of the CDR3: TGTGCCAGCAGCAAGTTACAGGGGTGGGCCTACGAGCAGTACTTC. The chain couples TRBV5-6 to TRBJ2-7; 7 nucleotides match TRBD1. V trimming: 4 bases; J trimming: 2 bases; junction bases outside the gene matches: 9. Germline V gene lookup returns CDR1 SGHDT and CDR2 YYEEEE. The CDR3 has 15 amino acids.

The chain carries TRBV7-2 and TRBJ2-7; 7 bases fit TRBD1. V gave up 2 bases and J gave up 4 bases; unmatched junction bases: 8. CDR1 is SGHTA and CDR2 is FQGNSA in the germline V gene. The CDR3 covers 15 residues. The DNA for the CDR3 is TGTGCCAGCAGCTTAATTTTGGGACAGCGATACGAGCAGTACTTC. Protein: CASSLILGQRYEQYF.